These 16 T cell receptor beta chains were all obtained from the same sample, sequenced in a study of Graves' ophthalmopathy and Graves' hyperthyroidism. Researchers took RNA transcripts and amplified TCR beta CDR3 regions from them. An initial RT-PCR round employing HTBI primers preceded a second-round multiplex PCR. MiXCR, run by TCRdb on the multiplex PCR reads, gives a single entry per CDR3 protein. The table has about 640,000 distinct CDR3 sequences, about 38% seen once. The material sequenced was peripheral blood. These receptors originate from an adult man with Graves' ophthalmopathy.

CDR3 sequence (DNA): TGCAGTGCTAGAGATATAGCGGGGGTCGATTTCGAGCAGTACTTC. This translates into CSARDIAGVDFEQYF. The chain joins TRBV20-1 to TRBJ2-7; 9 nucleotides align to TRBD2. After removal of 0 bases from V and 6 bases from J, the junction contained 9 bases not matched to a gene. CDR1 DFQATT and CDR2 SNEGSKA come from the germline V gene (reference sequence). CDR3 size: 15 residues.

V is TRBV13 and J is TRBJ2-3, with D perhaps matching TRBD2 (6 bases). The germline gives CDR1 PRHDT, CDR2 FYEKMQ (reference sequence). V gave up 5 bases and J gave up 2 bases, with 14 bases separating them. The CDR3 sequence is 15 residues long. This CDR3 is CASSVSGLSTDTQYF. CDR3 nucleotide sequence: TGTGCCAGCAGCGTTAGCGGCCTATCCACAGATACGCAGTATTTT.

This sequence joins TRBV10-3 and TRBJ2-3, with 9 positions matching TRBD2. The CDR3 consists of 16 residues. With V trimmed by 3 bases and J by 2 bases, 6 bases remained unmatched. The germline V gene has CDR1 ENHRY and CDR2 SYGVKD. The CDR3 loop reads CAISDGGGDNTDTQYF. In nucleotides, the CDR3 is TGTGCCATCAGTGACGGCGGGGGGGACAACACAGATACGCAGTATTTT.

The sample holds many counts of this clonotype. This chain uses TRBV11-1 with TRBJ2-7, with 9 bases aligning to TRBD1. Trimming took 4 bases from V and 4 from J; bases not matched to a gene: 5. This CDR3 region has 14 residues. Germline CDR1 and CDR2: SGHAT and FQDESV (reference sequence). CDR3: CASSWGTGTYEQYF. In DNA, the CDR3 is TGTGCCAGCAGCTGGGGGACAGGGACATACGAGCAGTACTTC. The entire variable domain, with the rest obtained from reference TRBV11-1 and TRBJ2-7, is as follows: EAEVAQSPRYKITEKSQAVAFWCDPISGHATLYWYRQILGQGPELLVQFQDESVVDDSQLPKDRFSAERLKGVDSTLKIQPAELGDSAMYLCASSWGTGTYEQYFGPGTRLTVT.

This clonotype occurred once. With a much larger clone just one base away, this may be a read error. The genes are TRBV12-5 and TRBJ1-3, with D uncertain. The CDR3 is made up of 12 amino acids. Germline CDR1 and CDR2: LGHNT and FRNRAP. The chain's CDR3 is CASSLEVNAIYF. The CDR3 coding sequence is TGTGCCAGCAGTCTGGAGGTAAACGCCATATATTTT. Based on the CDR3 plus reference TRBV12-5 and TRBJ1-3, the full variable domain is DARVTQTPRHKVTEMGQEVTMRCQPILGHNTVFWYRQTMMQGLELLAYFRNRAPLDDSGMPKDRFSAEMPDATLATLKIQPSEPRDSAVYFCASSLEVNAIYFGEGSWLTVV.

The chain uses TRBV29-1 and TRBJ1-4; a possible D gene is TRBD1 (5 bases). The germline V gene has CDR1 SQVTM and CDR2 ANQGSEA. This CDR3 comprises 10 residues. V lost 6 bases, J lost 10 bases, and 9 bases lay in between. CDR3 amino acids: CSVAQGKLFF. The DNA for the CDR3 is TGCAGCGTCGCGCAGGGAAAACTGTTTTTT.

As regards this clonotype: This could be a read error, since a much larger clone is one nucleotide away. The CDR3 DNA sequence: TGCAGTGCTAGATCTAGCGCGGAGACCCAGGACTTC. As protein: CSARSSAETQDF. The chain joins TRBV20-1 to TRBJ2-5; the D gene is possibly TRBD2 (6 bases). CDR3 length: 12 residues. Germline CDR1 DFQATT, CDR2 SNEGSKA (reference sequence).

This sequence joins TRBV7-2 and TRBJ1-5; D may be TRBD1 (6 bases). V was pared by 5 bases and J by 9 bases, with 20 bases between. This CDR3 has 15 amino acids. CDR1 and CDR2 from the germline V gene are SGHTA and FQGNSA. The CDR3 DNA reads as TGTGCCAGCAGCCAAGACAGGACTTCGGGGAGGCCCCAGCATTTT. Protein product: CASSQDRTSGRPQHF. Filled out from reference TRBV7-2 and TRBJ1-5, the complete variable domain reads GAGVSQSPSNKVTEKGKDVELRCDPISGHTALYWYRQSLGQGLEFLIYFQGNSAPDKSGLPSDRFSAERTGGSVSTLTIQRTQQEDSAVYLCASSQDRTSGRPQHFGDGTRLSIL.

This clonotype occurred many times. The V call is TRBV9, the J call TRBJ1-1, with D unresolved. The V end was cut by 0 bases, the J end by 3 bases, with 6 bases between. The CDR3 consists of 13 residues. CDR1 is SGDLS, CDR2 YYNGEE, per germline. In DNA form, the CDR3 reads TGTGCCAGCAGCGTAGATCAGTACACTGAAGCTTTCTTT. This translates into CASSVDQYTEAFF.

Comments on this clonotype: The junction departs from the called germline gene at one end, perhaps through a read error. V usage is TRBV20-1 and J usage is TRBJ1-3, with TRBD1 as a possible D gene (5 bases). CDR3 length: 14 residues. Germline CDR1 DFQATT, CDR2 SNEGSKA (reference sequence). The CDR3 region is CNARAGTSFDTIYF. CDR3 nucleotide sequence: TGCAATGCTAGAGCTGGGACCTCTTTTGACACCATATATTTT.

The V call is TRBV2, the J call TRBJ1-5; 7 bases are shared with TRBD1. This CDR3 is 13 amino acids long. After removal of 7 bases from V and 3 bases from J, the junction contained 3 bases not matched to a gene. Germline lookup yields CDR1 SNHLY and CDR2 FYNNEI. This CDR3 is CASMGQNNQPQHF. CDR3 coding DNA: TGTGCCAGCATGGGACAGAACAATCAGCCCCAGCATTTT.

The V gene is TRBV2, the J gene TRBJ2-7, with a weak D call TRBD2 (7 bases). V was cut by 2 bases and J by 2 bases, with 13 bases left in between. The length of the CDR3 is 15 residues. Germline V gene lookup returns CDR1 SNHLY and CDR2 FYNNEI. CDR3 DNA sequence: TGTGCCAGCAGTGAATTTAGGGGGGGACCCTACGAGCAGTACTTC. It specifies CASSEFRGGPYEQYF. Full variable domain (rest looked up from reference TRBV2 and TRBJ2-7): EPEVTQTPSHQVTQMGQEVILRCVPISNHLYFYWYRQILGQKVEFLVSFYNNEISEKSEIFDDQFSVERPDGSNFTLKIRSTKLEDSAMYFCASSEFRGGPYEQYFGPGTRLTVT.

Only one count was recorded for this clonotype. Likely a read error: the CDR3 ends without its conserved phenylalanine or tryptophan. The CDR3 DNA reads TGCAGCGTTGAAGATCGGGGGGTCGGAAAACTGTTTCTT. Translating gives CSVEDRGVGKLFL. V and J are TRBV29-1 and TRBJ1-4, with a possible D match to TRBD1 (5 bases). Trimming stripped 0 bases from V and 10 bases from J, with 12 bases between. The CDR3 is 13 residues long. The germline CDR1 and CDR2 sequences are SQVTM and ANQGSEA.

This clonotype has a count of ten or more. This chain connects TRBV6-5 to TRBJ2-7, with D tentatively TRBD1 (5 bases). Germline V CDR1 and CDR2: MNHEY, SVGAGI. The CDR3 is made up of 13 amino acids. Trimming left V 5 bases short and J 3 bases short, with 11 bases between. Here the CDR3 reads CASSPAGIYEQYF. For the CDR3, the DNA is TGTGCCAGCAGTCCCGCAGGGATCTACGAGCAGTACTTC.

The rearrangement links TRBV15 to TRBJ2-7; 9 bases are shared with TRBD2. The CDR3 runs 15 residues. With V trimmed by 3 bases and J by 5 bases, 8 bases remained unmatched. The germline gives CDR1 LNHNV, CDR2 YYDKDF (reference sequence). The CDR3 loop reads CATSSPSGRRDEQYF. CDR3 DNA: TGTGCCACCAGCAGCCCAAGCGGGAGGAGGGACGAGCAGTACTTC.

This clonotype was counted only a few times. V usage is TRBV2 and J usage is TRBJ1-3, with TRBD1 matching 9 bases. CDR1 and CDR2 (germline): SNHLY, FYNNEI. CDR3 length: 12 amino acids. V lost 4 bases to trimming and J lost 8 bases; unmatched junction nucleotides: 0. CDR3 loop: CASSGTGDTIYF. The CDR3 nucleotides are TGTGCCAGCAGTGGGACAGGGGACACCATATATTTT.